The rows below give T cell receptor beta chains drawn from one sample of a study of T cell clonotyping in hematopoietic cell transplantation. Data came from immunoSEQ multiplex PCR; TCRdb stores just in-frame clones and leaves some out. The top ten clones hold less than 3% of a sample with some 40,000 clones, 85% of them seen once. The starting material was peripheral blood mononuclear cells, obtained before stem cell transplant. Receptors originate from a man aged 60 to 75 with acute myeloid leukemia. Some clones in this sample may be carry-over from other donors' samples. The CDR3 runs from the conserved cysteine through the conserved F or W. D genes are given only for firm matches. Not every row has a clone size; where given, it reads once, few, many or a size class.

abundance,v_gene,d_gene,j_gene,CDR3aa,CDR3nt
-,TRBV23-1,-,TRBJ1-1,CASSDPIKSGEAFF,TGCGCCAGCTCCGATCCTATAAAATCGGGGGAAGCTTTCTTT
-,TRBV25-1,-,TRBJ2-7,CASSVMSSYEQYF,TGTGCCAGCAGTGTTATGAGCTCCTACGAGCAGTACTTC
-,TRBV25-1,-,TRBJ1-1,CASSPMNTEAFF,TGTGCCAGCAGTCCTATGAACACTGAAGCTTTCTTT
-,TRBV19,-,TRBJ1-1,CASSPGIYTEAFF,TGTGCCAGTAGCCCGGGGATTTACACTGAAGCTTTCTTT
-,TRBV6-5,TRBD1,TRBJ2-5,CASRQGARQETQYF,TGTGCCAGCAGGCAGGGGGCGCGACAAGAGACCCAGTACTTC
-,TRBV6-5,-,TRBJ1-2,CASSYSSAPHGYTF,TGTGCCAGCAGTTACTCGTCGGCTCCCCATGGCTACACCTTC
-,TRBV7-2,TRBD2,TRBJ2-1,CASSLALIDGGGLYNEQFF,TGTGCCAGCAGCTTAGCGCTAATTGATGGCGGGGGGCTCTACAATGAGCAGTTCTTC
-,TRBV27,TRBD1,TRBJ2-7,CASSSDRGAAEQYF,TGTGCCAGCAGTTCGGACAGGGGGGCCGCCGAGCAGTACTTC
-,TRBV5-4,-,TRBJ2-7,CASSFRDEQYF,TGTGCCAGCAGCTTTAGAGACGAGCAGTACTTC
-,TRBV9,TRBD1,TRBJ1-2,CASSAGQGGGYTF,TGTGCCAGCAGCGCGGGACAGGGAGGCGGCTACACCTTC
-,TRBV5-1,-,TRBJ2-7,CASSSSGNYEQYF,TGCGCCAGCAGCTCCTCAGGGAACTACGAGCAGTACTTC
-,TRBV6-1,-,TRBJ2-3,CASSEGGDPSTDTQYF,TGTGCCAGCAGTGAAGGGGGGGACCCTAGCACAGATACGCAGTATTTT
-,TRBV5-1,TRBD2,TRBJ2-7,CASQWSWEGQRSYEQYF,TGCGCCAGCCAATGGAGTTGGGAGGGGCAACGCTCCTACGAGCAGTACTTC
-,TRBV7-2,-,TRBJ1-1,CASSLGGGGRPEAFF,TGTGCCAGCAGCTTAGGAGGAGGGGGGCGACCTGAAGCTTTCTTT
-,TRBV25-1,-,TRBJ2-7,CASSGGSTFEQYF,TGTGCCAGCAGTGGGGGATCAACATTCGAGCAGTACTTC
-,TRBV18,-,TRBJ1-5,CASSSPTGRGNQPQHF,TGTGCCAGCTCATCCCCGACAGGTCGCGGCAATCAGCCCCAGCATTTT
-,TRBV30,-,TRBJ2-5,CAWGSGRETQYF,TGTGCCTGGGGCTCAGGGAGGGAGACCCAGTACTTC
few,TRBV6-5,TRBD1,TRBJ1-2,CASSYAGGPYGYTF,TGTGCCAGCAGTTACGCAGGGGGTCCTTATGGCTACACCTTC
-,TRBV29-1,-,TRBJ2-1,CSVEEGEQQFF,TGCAGCGTTGAAGAAGGGGAACAGCAGTTCTTC